This T cell receptor (beta chain) was obtained from a study of control samples from healthy donors and cancer patients. Germline V lookup: CDR1 MNHNY, CDR2 SVGAGI (reference sequence). V gave up 2 bases and J gave up 0 bases; unmatched junction bases: 3. This CDR3 contains 15 residues. The repertoire was sequenced with immunoSEQ multiplex PCR; TCRdb's copy has only in-frame clones and lacks some. Altogether 150,000 to 200,000 clones are present, 94% being singletons, with the ten largest covering 1.1% to 1.5%. Sequences were obtained from blood. The source of this sequence is a woman aged 18-30 years in good health. The chain recombines TRBV6-6 with TRBJ2-5; 7 bases map to TRBD2. In DNA form, the CDR3 reads TGTGCCAGCAGTTACCAGCGGGGTAACCAAGAGACCCAGTACTTC. Amino acids: CASSYQRGNQETQYF.